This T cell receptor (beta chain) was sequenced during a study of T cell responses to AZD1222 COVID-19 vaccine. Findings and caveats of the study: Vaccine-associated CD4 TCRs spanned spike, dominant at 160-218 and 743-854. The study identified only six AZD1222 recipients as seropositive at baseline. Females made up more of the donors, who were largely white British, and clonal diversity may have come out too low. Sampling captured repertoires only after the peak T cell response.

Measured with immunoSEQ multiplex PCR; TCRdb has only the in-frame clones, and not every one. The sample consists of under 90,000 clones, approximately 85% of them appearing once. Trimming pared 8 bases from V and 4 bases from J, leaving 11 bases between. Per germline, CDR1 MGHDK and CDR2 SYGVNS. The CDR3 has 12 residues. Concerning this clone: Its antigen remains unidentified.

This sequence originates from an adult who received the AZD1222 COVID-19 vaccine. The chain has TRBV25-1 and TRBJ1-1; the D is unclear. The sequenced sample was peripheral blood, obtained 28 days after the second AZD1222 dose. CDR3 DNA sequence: TGTGCCAGCCATTTACGGCGCACTGAAGCTTTCTTT. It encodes CASHLRRTEAFF.